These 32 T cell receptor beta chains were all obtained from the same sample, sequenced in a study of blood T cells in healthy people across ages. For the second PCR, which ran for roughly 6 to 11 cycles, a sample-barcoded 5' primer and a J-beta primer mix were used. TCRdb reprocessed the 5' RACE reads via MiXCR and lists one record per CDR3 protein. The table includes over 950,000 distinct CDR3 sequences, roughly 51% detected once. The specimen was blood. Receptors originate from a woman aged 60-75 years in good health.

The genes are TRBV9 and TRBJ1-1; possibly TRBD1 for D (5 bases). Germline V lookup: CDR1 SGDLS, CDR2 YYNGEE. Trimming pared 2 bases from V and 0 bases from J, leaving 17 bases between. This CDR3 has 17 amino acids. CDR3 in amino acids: CASSVGWGGQMNTEAFF. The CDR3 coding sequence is TGTGCCAGCAGCGTGGGGTGGGGGGGTCAGATGAACACTGAAGCTTTCTTT.

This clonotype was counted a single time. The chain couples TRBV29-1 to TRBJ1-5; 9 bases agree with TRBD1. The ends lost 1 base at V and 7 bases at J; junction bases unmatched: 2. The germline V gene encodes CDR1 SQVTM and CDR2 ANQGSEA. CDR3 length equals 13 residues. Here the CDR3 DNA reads TGCAGCGTTGAAGGGACAGGGGACCAGCCCCAGCATTTT. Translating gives CSVEGTGDQPQHF. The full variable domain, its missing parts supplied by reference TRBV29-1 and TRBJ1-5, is SAVISQKPSRDICQRGTSLTIQCQVDSQVTMMFWYRQQPGQSLTLIATANQGSEATYESGFVIDKFPISRPNLTFSTLTVSNMSPEDSSIYLCSVEGTGDQPQHFGDGTRLSIL.

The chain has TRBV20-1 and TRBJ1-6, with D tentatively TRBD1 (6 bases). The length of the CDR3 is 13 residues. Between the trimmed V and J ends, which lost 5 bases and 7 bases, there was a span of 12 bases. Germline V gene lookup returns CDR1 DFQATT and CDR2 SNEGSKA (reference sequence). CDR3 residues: CSAERDMNSPLHF. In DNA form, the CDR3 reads TGCAGTGCTGAGAGGGACATGAATTCACCCCTCCACTTT.

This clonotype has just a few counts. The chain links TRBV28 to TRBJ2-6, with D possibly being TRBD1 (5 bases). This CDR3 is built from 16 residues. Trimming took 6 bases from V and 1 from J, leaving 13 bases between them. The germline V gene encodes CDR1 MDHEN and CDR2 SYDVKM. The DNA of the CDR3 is TGTGCCAGCAGCCCCTGGGGCGTTTCTGGGGCCAACGTCCTGACTTTC. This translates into CASSPWGVSGANVLTF.

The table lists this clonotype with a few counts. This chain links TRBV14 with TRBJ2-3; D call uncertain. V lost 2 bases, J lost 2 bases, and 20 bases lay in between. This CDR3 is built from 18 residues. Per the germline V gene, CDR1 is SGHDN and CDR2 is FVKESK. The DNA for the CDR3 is TGTGCCAGCAGCCAATCTTCGATGGGATGGACGGTCACAGATACGCAGTATTTT. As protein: CASSQSSMGWTVTDTQYF.

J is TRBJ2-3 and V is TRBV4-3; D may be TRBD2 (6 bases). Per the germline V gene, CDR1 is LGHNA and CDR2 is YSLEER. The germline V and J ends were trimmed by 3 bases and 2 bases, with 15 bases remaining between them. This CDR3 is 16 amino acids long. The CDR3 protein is CASSQAGAGNTDTQYF. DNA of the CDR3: TGCGCCAGCAGCCAGGCCGGTGCGGGAAACACAGATACGCAGTATTTT.

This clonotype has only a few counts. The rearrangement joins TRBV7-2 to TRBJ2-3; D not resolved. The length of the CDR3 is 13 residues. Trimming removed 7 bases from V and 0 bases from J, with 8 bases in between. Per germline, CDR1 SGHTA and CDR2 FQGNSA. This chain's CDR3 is CASKPLSTDTQYF. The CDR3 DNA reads TGTGCCAGCAAGCCCCTCAGCACAGATACGCAGTATTTT.

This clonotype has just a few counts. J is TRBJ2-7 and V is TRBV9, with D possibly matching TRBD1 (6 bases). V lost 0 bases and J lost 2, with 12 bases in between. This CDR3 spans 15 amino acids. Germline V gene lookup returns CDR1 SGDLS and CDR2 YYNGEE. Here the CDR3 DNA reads TGTGCCAGCAGCGTAGCTAGGGGGTTGACCTACGAGCAGTACTTC. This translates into CASSVARGLTYEQYF. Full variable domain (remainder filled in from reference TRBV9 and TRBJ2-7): DSGVTQTPKHLITATGQRVTLRCSPRSGDLSVYWYQQSLDQGLQFLIQYYNGEERAKGNILERFSAQQFPDLHSELNLSSLELGDSALYFCASSVARGLTYEQYFGPGTRLTVT.

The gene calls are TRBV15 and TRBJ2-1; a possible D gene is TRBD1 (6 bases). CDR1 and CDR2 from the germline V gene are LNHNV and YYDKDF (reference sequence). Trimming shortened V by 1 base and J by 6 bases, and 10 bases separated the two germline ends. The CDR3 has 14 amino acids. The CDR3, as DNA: TGTGCCACCAGCAGAGCCATACAGGGCAATGAGCAGTTCTTC. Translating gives CATSRAIQGNEQFF.

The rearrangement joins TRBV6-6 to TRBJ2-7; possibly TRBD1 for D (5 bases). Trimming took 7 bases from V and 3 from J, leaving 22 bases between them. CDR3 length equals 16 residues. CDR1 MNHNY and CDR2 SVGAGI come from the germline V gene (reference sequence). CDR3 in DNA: TGTGCCAGCACCCCACGGCAGGGCAGGGCCAGCTACGAGCAGTACTTC. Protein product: CASTPRQGRASYEQYF.

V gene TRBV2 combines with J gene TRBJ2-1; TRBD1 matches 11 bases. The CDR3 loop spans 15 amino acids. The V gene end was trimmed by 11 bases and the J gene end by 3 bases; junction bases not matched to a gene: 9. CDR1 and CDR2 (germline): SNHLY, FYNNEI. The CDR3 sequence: CAGNVGTGGYNEQFF. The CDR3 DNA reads TGTGCCGGGAATGTGGGGACAGGGGGCTACAATGAGCAGTTCTTC.

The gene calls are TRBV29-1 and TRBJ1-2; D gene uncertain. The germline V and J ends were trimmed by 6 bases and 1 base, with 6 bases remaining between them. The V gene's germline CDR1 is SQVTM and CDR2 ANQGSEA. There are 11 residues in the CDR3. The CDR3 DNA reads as TGCAGCGTCCGACTTAACTATGGCTACACCTTC. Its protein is CSVRLNYGYTF. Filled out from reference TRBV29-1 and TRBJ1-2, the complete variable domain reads SAVISQKPSRDICQRGTSLTIQCQVDSQVTMMFWYRQQPGQSLTLIATANQGSEATYESGFVIDKFPISRPNLTFSTLTVSNMSPEDSSIYLCSVRLNYGYTFGSGTRLTVV.

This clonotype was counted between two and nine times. The CDR3 DNA sequence: TGTGCCAGCAGCTTTTGGAGACAGGCCTACGAGCAGTACTTC. Protein product: CASSFWRQAYEQYF. The chain recombines TRBV13 with TRBJ2-7, with D maybe TRBD1 (6 bases). Germline assignment: CDR1 PRHDT and CDR2 FYEKMQ (reference sequence). The CDR3 has 14 amino acids. Trimming pared 3 bases from V and 2 bases from J, leaving 11 bases between.

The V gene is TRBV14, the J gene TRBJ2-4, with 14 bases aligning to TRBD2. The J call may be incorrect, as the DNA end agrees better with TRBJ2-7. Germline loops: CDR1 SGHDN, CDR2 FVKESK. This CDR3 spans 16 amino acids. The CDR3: CASSSDRTSGRYEQYF. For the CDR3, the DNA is TGTGCCAGCAGCTCCGATAGGACTAGCGGGAGGTACGAGCAGTACTTC.

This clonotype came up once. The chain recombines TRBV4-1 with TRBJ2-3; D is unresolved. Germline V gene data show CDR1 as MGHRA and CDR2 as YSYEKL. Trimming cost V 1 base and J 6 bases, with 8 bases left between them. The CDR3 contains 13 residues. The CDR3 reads CASSQVVLDTQYF. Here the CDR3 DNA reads TGCGCCAGCAGCCAAGTTGTTCTGGATACGCAGTATTTT.

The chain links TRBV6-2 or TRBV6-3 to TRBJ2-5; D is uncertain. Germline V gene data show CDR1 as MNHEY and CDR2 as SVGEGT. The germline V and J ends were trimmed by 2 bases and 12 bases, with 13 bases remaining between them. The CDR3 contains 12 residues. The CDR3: CASSYPRRKKYF. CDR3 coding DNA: TGTGCCAGCAGTTACCCCCGTAGGAAAAAGTACTTC.

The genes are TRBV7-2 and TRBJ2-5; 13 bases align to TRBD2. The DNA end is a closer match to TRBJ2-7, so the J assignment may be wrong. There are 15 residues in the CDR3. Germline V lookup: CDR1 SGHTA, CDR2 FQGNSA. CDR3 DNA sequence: TGTGCCAGCAGCCTCGGACTAGCGGGAGTTGTCGAGCAGTACTTC. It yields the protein CASSLGLAGVVEQYF.

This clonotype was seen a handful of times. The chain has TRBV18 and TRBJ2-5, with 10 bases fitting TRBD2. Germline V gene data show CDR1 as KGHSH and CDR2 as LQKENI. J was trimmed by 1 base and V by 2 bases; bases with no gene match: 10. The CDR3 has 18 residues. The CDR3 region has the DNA TGTGCCAGCTCACCATCCGGCTTAAGACTAGCGGGCCAAGAGACCCAGTACTTC. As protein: CASSPSGLRLAGQETQYF.

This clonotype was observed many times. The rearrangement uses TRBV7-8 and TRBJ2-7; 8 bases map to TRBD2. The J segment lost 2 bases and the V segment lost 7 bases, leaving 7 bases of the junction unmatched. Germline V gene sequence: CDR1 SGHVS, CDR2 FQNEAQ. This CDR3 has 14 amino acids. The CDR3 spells CASKESGGAYEQYF. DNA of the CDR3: TGTGCCAGCAAAGAATCGGGGGGGGCCTACGAGCAGTACTTC.

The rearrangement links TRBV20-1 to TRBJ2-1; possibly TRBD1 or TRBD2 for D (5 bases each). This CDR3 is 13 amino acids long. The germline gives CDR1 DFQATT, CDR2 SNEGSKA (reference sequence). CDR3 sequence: CRAGLGVGDEQFF. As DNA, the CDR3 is TGCAGGGCCGGTTTGGGGGTAGGGGATGAGCAGTTCTTC.

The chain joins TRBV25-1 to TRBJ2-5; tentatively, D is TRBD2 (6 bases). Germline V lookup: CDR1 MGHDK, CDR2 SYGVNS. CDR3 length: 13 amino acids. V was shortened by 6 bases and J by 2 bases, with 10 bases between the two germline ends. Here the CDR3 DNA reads TGTGCCAGCAGATTTAGCGGACAAGAGACCCAGTACTTC. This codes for CASRFSGQETQYF.

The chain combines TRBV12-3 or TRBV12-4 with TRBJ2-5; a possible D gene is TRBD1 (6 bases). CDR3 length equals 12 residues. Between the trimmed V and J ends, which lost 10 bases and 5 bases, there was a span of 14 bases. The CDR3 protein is CAITQGGETQYF. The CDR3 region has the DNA TGTGCCATCACACAGGGCGGCGAGACCCAGTACTTC.

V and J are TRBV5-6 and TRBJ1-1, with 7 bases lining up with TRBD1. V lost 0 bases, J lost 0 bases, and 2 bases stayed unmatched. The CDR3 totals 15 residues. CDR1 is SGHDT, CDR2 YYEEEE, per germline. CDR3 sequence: CASSLGQGVNTEAFF. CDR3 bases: TGTGCCAGCAGCTTGGGACAGGGAGTGAACACTGAAGCTTTCTTT.

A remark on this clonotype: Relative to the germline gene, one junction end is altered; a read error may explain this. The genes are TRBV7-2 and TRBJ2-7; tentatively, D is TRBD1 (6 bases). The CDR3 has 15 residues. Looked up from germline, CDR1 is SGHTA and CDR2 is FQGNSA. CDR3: CASSFSRGSGYERYF. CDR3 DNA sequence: TGTGCCAGCAGCTTTTCCAGGGGATCGGGCTACGAGCGGTACTTC.

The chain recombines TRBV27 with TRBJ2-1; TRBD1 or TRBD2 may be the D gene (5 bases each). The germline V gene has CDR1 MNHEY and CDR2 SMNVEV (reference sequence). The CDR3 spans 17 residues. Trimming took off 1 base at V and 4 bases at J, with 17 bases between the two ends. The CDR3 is CASSLFGRDEFYNEQFF. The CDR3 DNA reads TGTGCCAGCAGTTTATTTGGCAGGGACGAATTTTACAATGAGCAGTTCTTC.

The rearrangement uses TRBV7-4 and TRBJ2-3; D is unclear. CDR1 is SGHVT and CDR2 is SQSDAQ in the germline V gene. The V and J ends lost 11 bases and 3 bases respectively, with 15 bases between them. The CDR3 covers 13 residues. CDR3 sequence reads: CARSRLSTDTQYF. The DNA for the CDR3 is TGTGCCCGATCGCGGTTATCGACAGATACGCAGTATTTT.

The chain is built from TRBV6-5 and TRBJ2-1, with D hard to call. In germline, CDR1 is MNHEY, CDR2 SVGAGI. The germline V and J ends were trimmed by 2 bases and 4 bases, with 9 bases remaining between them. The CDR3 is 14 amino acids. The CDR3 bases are TGTGCCAGCAGTTACGCTGCTGGTTACAATGAGCAGTTCTTC. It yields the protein CASSYAAGYNEQFF.

CDR3 nucleotide sequence: TGTGCCAGCTCACTACAGAGGATAACAGATACGCAGTATTTT. Its translation: CASSLQRITDTQYF. V gene TRBV18 combines with J gene TRBJ2-3, with D hard to call. In germline, CDR1 is KGHSH, CDR2 LQKENI. V lost 4 bases to trimming and J lost 3 bases, with 11 bases between them. This CDR3 has 14 amino acids.

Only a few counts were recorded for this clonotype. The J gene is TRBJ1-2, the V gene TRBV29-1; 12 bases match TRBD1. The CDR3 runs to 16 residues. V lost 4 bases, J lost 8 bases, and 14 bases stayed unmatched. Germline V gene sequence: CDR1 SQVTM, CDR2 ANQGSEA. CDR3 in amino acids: CSVGGGGTGGATGYTF. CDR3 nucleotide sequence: TGCAGCGTTGGAGGTGGGGGGACAGGGGGCGCGACAGGCTACACCTTC.

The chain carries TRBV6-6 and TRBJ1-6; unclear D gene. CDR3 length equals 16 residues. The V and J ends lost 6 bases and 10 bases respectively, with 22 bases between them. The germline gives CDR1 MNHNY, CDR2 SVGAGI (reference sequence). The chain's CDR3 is CASSRTATGNDSPLHF. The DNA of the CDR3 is TGTGCCAGCAGCCGTACTGCGACGGGGAACGACTCACCCCTCCACTTT.

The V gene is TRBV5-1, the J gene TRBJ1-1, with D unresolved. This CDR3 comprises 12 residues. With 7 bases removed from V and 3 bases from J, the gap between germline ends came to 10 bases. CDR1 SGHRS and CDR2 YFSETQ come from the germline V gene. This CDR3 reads CASRLGDTEAFF. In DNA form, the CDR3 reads TGCGCCAGCCGCCTGGGTGACACTGAAGCTTTCTTT.

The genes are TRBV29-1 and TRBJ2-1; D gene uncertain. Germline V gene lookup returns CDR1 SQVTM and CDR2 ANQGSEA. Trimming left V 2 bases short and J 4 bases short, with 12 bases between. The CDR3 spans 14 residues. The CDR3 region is CSVEKPARYNEQFF. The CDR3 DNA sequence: TGCAGCGTTGAAAAGCCCGCTCGGTACAATGAGCAGTTCTTC.